The clone carrying this T cell receptor beta chain was found a few times. The CDR3 is 14 amino acids. With 6 bases clipped from V and 0 bases from J, the junction kept 2 bases outside the gene matches. The germline V gene has CDR1 MNHEY and CDR2 SMNVEV (reference sequence). MiXCR, applied by TCRdb to the RT-PCR reads, yields one record per CDR3 protein. The data show hundreds of thousands of distinct CDR3 sequences, 13% to 15% seen once. Specimen: memory CD4+ T cells from blood. The J gene is TRBJ2-7, the V gene TRBV27, with TRBD2 identical over 10 bases. The source is a female donor in good health, serving as a healthy control. CDR3 sequence: CASRGTSASYEQYF. In DNA form, the CDR3 reads TGTGCCAGCAGAGGGACTAGCGCCTCCTACGAGCAGTACTTC.